This T cell receptor beta chain stems from a study of blood T cell repertoires in COVID-19. The overall study: COVID-19 samples collected from the United States, Italy and Spain covered acute and convalescent phases. T cells, B-cell-depleted T cells, or PBMCs provided the cDNA or gDNA that served as material.

This CDR3 region has 14 residues. The germline V gene encodes CDR1 SGHAT and CDR2 FQNNGV. V gave up 0 bases and J gave up 3 bases, with 6 bases separating them. As handled by the study authors: Reference gene primer amplification in the assay estimated nucleated cell counts. TCRdb keeps only in-frame clones here, not all; method: immunoSEQ multiplex PCR. That table gives V, J and clone size, and the DNA gave D and trimming. This table holds approximately 360,000 clones, almost 90% found once. The sequence came from a man younger than 35 with active or convalescent COVID-19. Sequencing input: peripheral blood. This chain joins TRBV11-2 and TRBJ2-1; D is ambiguous. As DNA, the CDR3 is TGTGCCAGCAGCTTAGAGCTCAGCTACAATGAGCAGTTCTTC. Residues: CASSLELSYNEQFF.